This TCR beta chain derives from a study of somatic mutations in cytotoxic T cells in rheumatoid arthritis. Background on the study: Collection of patient blood (30 ml EDTA) took place right after diagnosis, before any treatment. Study-level findings and limits: Which antigens the expanded CD8+ clones targeted was unknown. CD8+ T cells showed clonality that did not differ significantly between patients with rheumatoid arthritis and age-matched healthy controls.

Worth noting for this clone: Antigen: not known.

Repertoires were generated with immunoSEQ multiplex PCR, while TCRdb's copy carries only in-frame clones and drops some. The data show about 15,000 clones, around 70% seen once. The CDR3 runs to 15 residues. J was trimmed by 4 bases and V by 1 base; bases with no gene match: 2. Germline CDR1 is SGHVS and CDR2 is FNYEAQ. Sequenced sample: CD8+ T cells sorted from blood. The sequence was collected from an adult with rheumatoid arthritis. The chain is built from TRBV7-6 and TRBJ1-2; TRBD1 matches at 11 bases. CDR3 residues: CASSLGGTGGYGYTF. As DNA, the CDR3 is TGTGCCAGCAGCTTAGGGGGGACAGGGGGCTATGGCTACACCTTC.